This TCR beta chain appears in the sequencing data of a study of CD8+CD57+ T cells in acquired aplastic anemia. Looking at the study overall: DNA per sorted CD4+ or CD8+ sample ranged 0.2 to 27.4 ug, averaging roughly 3.2 ug. Findings of the study overall: Common to patients and controls were twenty-nine CD8+ CDR3 sequences.

Genomic DNA templated the TCR beta VDJ and CDR3 profiling. TCRdb recomputed calls from the reads with MiXCR, one row per CDR3 protein. Of about 180,000 distinct CDR3 sequences in the sample, 55% to 65% were seen once. This clonotype was seen repeatedly, ten times or more. Its antigen is not identified. Those patients picked for sequencing had displayed CD8+CD57+ cell expansion on flow cytometry. A severe acquired aplastic anemia diagnosis applied to all patients. Trimming left V 6 bases short and J 1 base short, with 18 bases between. CDR3 length: 16 residues. Germline values: CDR1 SNHLY, CDR2 FYNNEI. The chain recombines TRBV2 with TRBJ1-1; the D gene is possibly TRBD1 (6 bases). What was sequenced was sorted CD4+, CD8+, or CD8+CD57+ T cells (not recorded which) from PBMCs. This receptor was taken from a human donor with aplastic anemia. The DNA for the CDR3 is TGTGCCAGCAGGGGGGGGCCCGGACAGAGGAACACTGAAGCTTTCTTT. Translating it yields CASRGGPGQRNTEAFF.